Sequencing of this T cell receptor (beta chain) was carried out in a study of T cell repertoires in aging, cancer and after chemotherapy. Study results and caveats: Median generation probability rose over the chemotherapy interval in each cancer cohort, suggesting rebound thymic output. Untreated cancer patients had significantly lower blood TCR diversity than age-matched healthy donors. In healthy donors, age-related TCR diversity loss mainly reflected lost richness.

TCR beta rearrangements were amplified from peripheral blood genomic DNA. Multiplex touch-down PCR with TRB-A/B primers amplified rearranged V-D-J TRB sequences. Each CDR3 protein is one row after TCRdb ran MiXCR on the multiplex PCR reads. The sample consists of about 10,000 distinct CDR3 sequences, roughly two fifths of them appearing once. This clonotype is medium-sized in the sample. Its antigen is not identified. This TCR derives from a human donor in good health. The sample taken for sequencing was blood.

CDR3 DNA sequence: TGCAGTGCTAGCGATTTTTTCGGACAGGGTGGGACCGGGGAGCTGTTTTTT. This codes for CSASDFFGQGGTGELFF. The chain uses TRBV20-1 and TRBJ2-2; 8 bases agree with TRBD1. After removal of 3 bases from V and 5 bases from J, the junction contained 14 bases not matched to a gene. The CDR3 contains 17 residues. Per the germline V gene, CDR1 is DFQATT and CDR2 is SNEGSKA (reference sequence).